These 15 T cell receptor beta chains originate from one sample sequenced in a study of human T cells and chemical hapten exposure. Indicated time point: pre-sensitization, week 0. Treatment of the sample: therapeutic diphenylcyclopropenone sensitization with weekly scalp DPC. Total RNA was extracted from unfractionated whole blood. TCRdb itself ran the RACE reads through MiXCR, one entry per CDR3 protein. The sample contains 33,000 or so distinct CDR3 sequences, roughly 12% of which appear only once. Specimen: whole blood, collected in connection with sensitization to the hapten diphenylcyclopropenone (DPC). The receptor set was obtained from a woman aged 40 to 49 with alopecia areata. Some clones in this sample may be carry-over from other donors' samples.

In this sample, this clonotype turned up many times. The CDR3 is CAIGRLGGDEQFF. CDR3 coding DNA: TGTGCCATCGGCCGACTAGGGGGCGATGAGCAGTTCTTC. The rearrangement uses TRBV10-3 and TRBJ2-1; maybe TRBD1 (7 bases). The CDR3 contains 13 residues. Looked up from germline, CDR1 is ENHRY and CDR2 is SYGVKD. The V and J ends lost 8 bases and 8 bases respectively, with 16 bases between them.

The chain is built from TRBV3-1 and TRBJ1-1; D call uncertain. The CDR3 spans 12 residues. From germline, CDR1 is LGHDT and CDR2 YNNKEL (reference sequence). The V and J ends lost 1 base and 3 bases respectively, with 3 bases between them. In nucleotides, the CDR3 is TGTGCCAGCAGCCAAGGGTACACTGAAGCTTTCTTT. Translation: CASSQGYTEAFF.

The table lists this clonotype with many counts. This chain's CDR3 is CASGDTQYF. CDR3 in DNA: TGTGCCAGCGGGGATACGCAGTATTTT. V is TRBV7-8 and J is TRBJ2-3; D call uncertain. V was pared by 8 bases and J by 6 bases, with 3 bases between. The CDR3 covers 9 residues. Germline loops: CDR1 SGHVS, CDR2 FQNEAQ.

V gene TRBV28 combines with J gene TRBJ1-2, with TRBD1 identical over 7 bases. This CDR3 has 15 amino acids. Looked up from germline, CDR1 is MDHEN and CDR2 is SYDVKM. V shed 4 bases and J 5 bases; nucleotides not matched to a gene: 10. As DNA, the CDR3 is TGTGCCAGCAGTTCCGCCCGACAGGGCTATTATGGCTACACCTTC. This gives the protein CASSSARQGYYGYTF.

The DNA of the CDR3 is TGCGCCAGCAGCCCCGGGACGTACAATGAGCAGTTCTTC. Its translation is CASSPGTYNEQFF. The chain employs TRBV4-1 and TRBJ2-1, with D tentatively TRBD1 or TRBD2 (5 bases each). The V and J ends lost 4 bases and 4 bases respectively, with 8 bases between them. CDR3 length: 13 residues. Germline V lookup: CDR1 MGHRA, CDR2 YSYEKL.

A word on this clonotype: The junction departs from germline at one end; a sequencing error may be responsible. The gene calls are TRBV7-2 and TRBJ2-3, with 16 bases aligning to TRBD2. The germline V gene encodes CDR1 SGHTA and CDR2 FQGNSA. This CDR3 is 16 amino acids long. CDR3 amino acids: CASSRDAGTSGGALDF. In DNA, the CDR3 is TGTGCCAGCAGCCGGGACGCCGGGACTAGCGGGGGGGCCCTAGATTTT.

The gene calls are TRBV28 and TRBJ2-5; D uncertain. V was shortened by 6 bases and J by 2 bases, with 7 bases between the two germline ends. This CDR3 contains 12 residues. Germline CDR1 MDHEN, CDR2 SYDVKM. CDR3 region: CASRSLQETQYF. For the CDR3, the DNA is TGTGCCAGCAGAAGCCTTCAAGAGACCCAGTACTTC.

This clonotype occurred many times. CDR3 residues: CASSLEMDGLVGYNEQFF. CDR3 DNA: TGTGCCAGCAGCTTAGAAATGGACGGGCTAGTTGGGTACAATGAGCAGTTCTTC. The gene calls are TRBV7-2 and TRBJ2-1; D call uncertain. The CDR3 length is 18 residues. Trimming took off 1 base at V and 4 bases at J, with 20 bases between the two ends. In germline, CDR1 is SGHTA, CDR2 FQGNSA. Variable domain in full (rest from reference TRBV7-2 and TRBJ2-1): GAGVSQSPSNKVTEKGKDVELRCDPISGHTALYWYRQSLGQGLEFLIYFQGNSAPDKSGLPSDRFSAERTGGSVSTLTIQRTQQEDSAVYLCASSLEMDGLVGYNEQFFGPGTRLTVL.

This clonotype appeared many times. V and J are TRBV28 and TRBJ1-1, with unresolved D. Trimming left V 5 bases short and J 0 bases short, with 10 bases between. CDR1 MDHEN and CDR2 SYDVKM come from the germline V gene. The CDR3 is 14 amino acids. CDR3 loop: CASSHGNMNTEAFF. The CDR3 DNA reads TGTGCCAGCAGTCACGGGAACATGAACACTGAAGCTTTCTTT.

CDR3 DNA sequence: TGTGCCAGCAGTTTAAACCATGCCTACGAGCAGTACTTC. Encoded protein: CASSLNHAYEQYF. This rearrangement joins TRBV27 to TRBJ2-7; D is uncertain. Trimming took off 2 bases at V and 2 bases at J, with 7 bases between the two ends. The CDR3 extends over 13 amino acids. Germline assignment: CDR1 MNHEY and CDR2 SMNVEV (reference sequence).

This clonotype was detected only a few times. The genes are TRBV11-3 and TRBJ1-6; D not resolved. This CDR3 region has 12 residues. From germline, CDR1 is SGHNT and CDR2 YENEEA. Trimming cost V 3 bases and J 8 bases, with 5 bases left between them. The CDR3 is CASSFTYSPLHF. As DNA, the CDR3 is TGTGCCAGCAGCTTTACGTATTCACCCCTCCACTTT. The variable domain in full, with the rest retrieved from reference TRBV11-3 and TRBJ1-6, is EAGVVQSPRYKIIEKKQPVAFWCNPISGHNTLYWYLQNLGQGPELLIRYENEEAVDDSQLPKDRFSAERLKGVDSTLKIQPAELGDSAVYLCASSFTYSPLHFGNGTRLTVT.

The sample holds a few counts of this clonotype. The chain is built from TRBV21-1 and TRBJ2-3; the table calls TRBD1, which could not be checked here. TRBV21-1 is assigned pseudogene status. The CDR3 contains 16 residues. The CDR3 sequence: CASSKETGSSTDTQYF. The CDR3 DNA is TGTGCCAGCAGCAAAGAGACAGGGTCAAGCACAGATACGCAGTATTTT.

Ten or more counts support this clonotype. The CDR3 region has the DNA TGTGCCAGCAGTCCCCGGGACTCCTACAATGAGCAGTTCTTC. It yields the protein CASSPRDSYNEQFF. The J gene is TRBJ2-1, the V gene TRBV28; TRBD2 is a possible D gene (5 bases). CDR3 size: 14 residues. Trimming pared 5 bases from V and 0 bases from J, leaving 8 bases between. The germline CDR1 and CDR2 sequences are MDHEN and SYDVKM.

This clonotype was seen a few times. The chain uses TRBV11-2 and TRBJ2-5, with 10 nucleotides matching TRBD1. The CDR3 runs to 15 residues. Trimming at V came to 6 bases and at J to 9 bases, leaving 13 bases not matched to a gene. Germline CDR1 is SGHAT and CDR2 is FQNNGV. CDR3 nucleotide sequence: TGTGCCAGCAGAACACCTGGGACAGGGGAGTTTGCCCAGTACTTC. Amino acids: CASRTPGTGEFAQYF.

This clonotype was detected many times. The V and J genes are TRBV28 and TRBJ2-7; 8 nucleotides align to TRBD2. J gave up 3 bases and V 5 bases, and 12 bases lay outside the gene matches. Germline CDR1 is MDHEN and CDR2 is SYDVKM. The CDR3 length is 16 residues. This chain's CDR3 is CASSPSRGGGHYEQYF. The CDR3 DNA reads as TGTGCCAGCAGTCCCTCTCGGGGGGGTGGGCACTACGAGCAGTACTTC.